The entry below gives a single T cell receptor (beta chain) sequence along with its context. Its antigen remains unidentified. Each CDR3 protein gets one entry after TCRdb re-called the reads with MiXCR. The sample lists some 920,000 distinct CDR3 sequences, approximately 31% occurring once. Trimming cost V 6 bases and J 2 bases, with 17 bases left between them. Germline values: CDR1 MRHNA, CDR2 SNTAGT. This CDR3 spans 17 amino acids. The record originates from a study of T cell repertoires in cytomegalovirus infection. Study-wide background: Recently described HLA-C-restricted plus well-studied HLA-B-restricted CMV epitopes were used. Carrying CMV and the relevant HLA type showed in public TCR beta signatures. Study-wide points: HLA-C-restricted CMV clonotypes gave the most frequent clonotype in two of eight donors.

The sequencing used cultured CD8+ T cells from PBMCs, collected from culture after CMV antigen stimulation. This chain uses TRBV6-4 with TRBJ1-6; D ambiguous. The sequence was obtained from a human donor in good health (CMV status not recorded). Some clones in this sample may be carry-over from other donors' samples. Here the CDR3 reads CASSTPGEGTYNSPLHF. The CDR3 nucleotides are TGTGCCAGCAGCACTCCCGGGGAAGGGACCTATAATTCACCCCTCCACTTT.